The clone carrying this TCR beta chain was observed a single time. What it binds is unknown. No cell sorting was done before RNA was extracted from the tissue. The sample is drawn from a study of tumor and adjacent non-tumor tissue in lung cancer. Study at large: Stage I to III disease affected 9 to 10 men and roughly five women aged about 31 to 80. Samples averaged about 4.17 million productive TCRbeta reads each. General study points: TCR diversity was significantly greater in tumor than normal lung tissue. Tumor repertoires had a smaller top 100 clone share than normal lung.

This CDR3 comprises 11 residues. A modified ARM-PCR protocol with three rounds of nested PCR amplified TCRbeta. TCRdb independently ran MiXCR on the multiplex PCR reads; one entry per CDR3 protein. The sample comprises about 120,000 distinct CDR3 sequences, nearly 85% of which are singletons, and about 23% rests with the top ten. The sequence was collected from a man aged 65 to 85 with non-small cell lung cancer. The V call is TRBV12-3 or TRBV12-4, the J call TRBJ2-3; D ambiguous. The sequencing input was lung tumor tissue. Written as DNA, the CDR3 is TGTACGAGCAGTATTATAGATACGCAGTATTTT. It codes for CTSSIIDTQYF.